Following are 3 T cell receptor beta chains from one sample sequenced in a study of cytomegalovirus exposure and HLA in healthy donors. It was with 60 Vbeta and 13 Jbeta primers that the PCR ran. Sequencing was performed with immunoSEQ multiplex PCR; in TCRdb, only in-frame clones are kept and a portion is missing. This sample carries some 97,000 clones, around 83% of them seen once, and the ten largest clones take more than 1%. Sequences were obtained from PBMCs. These receptors were collected from a woman aged 18-29 years in good health and CMV-seronegative.

The CDR3 here is CASSLDQNTDTQYF. The CDR3 bases are TGTGCCAGCAGCTTGGACCAGAACACAGATACGCAGTATTTT. The gene calls are TRBV5-4 and TRBJ2-3; D is unresolved. The CDR3 length is 14 residues. Trimming stripped 0 bases from V and 2 bases from J, with 7 bases between. Germline CDR1 and CDR2: SGHNT and YYREEE (reference sequence).

In its sample, this clone was seen a few times. V usage is TRBV25-1 and J usage is TRBJ2-2, with TRBD2 as a possible D gene (5 bases). The V end lost 7 bases, the J end lost 0 bases, and 12 bases lay between the germline ends. The CDR3 has 15 residues. The V gene's germline CDR1 is MGHDK and CDR2 SYGVNS. The chain's CDR3 is CASTEEDANTGELFF. The CDR3 nucleotides are TGTGCCAGCACTGAGGAGGATGCGAACACCGGGGAGCTGTTTTTT.

Concerning this clone itself: At one boundary the junction diverges from the germline segment, which might be a read error. The CDR3 bases are TGTTCCAGCGAGAGGACAGGGGGCAGTGAAAAACTGTTTTTT. Encoded protein: CSSERTGGSEKLFF. V usage is TRBV7-9 and J usage is TRBJ1-4; 11 bases line up with TRBD1. This CDR3 has 14 amino acids. Germline V gene sequence: CDR1 SEHNR, CDR2 FQNEAQ (reference sequence).